This TCR beta chain was identified during a study of T-cell memory formation after mild COVID-19. Study outcomes and limitations: CD4+ bias marked clones expanding day 15 to 37, unlike balanced contracting clones. Most CD4+ clones that shrank were in CM and EM, while CD8+ ones turned up in EMRA.

CDR3 length: 16 residues. Trimming cost V 4 bases and J 1 base, with 16 bases left between them. Germline V gene sequence: CDR1 MGHRA, CDR2 YSYEKL. With respect to this clonotype: The antigen remains undetermined.

TCRdb recomputed calls from the 5' RACE reads with MiXCR, one row per CDR3 protein. This repertoire shows about 49,000 distinct CDR3 sequences, roughly 7% found once; its top ten account for roughly 1.4%. What was sequenced was PBMCs or a T cell subset sorted from them (not recorded which). This TCR was sampled from a man in his late teens or twenties who had mild COVID-19 (a few samples of this study predate the infection). Cell type and time point are not known. The V call is TRBV4-1, the J call TRBJ1-1; no definite D call. Here the CDR3 reads CASSPALRRQNTEAFF. In nucleotides, the CDR3 is TGCGCCAGCAGCCCCGCATTACGACGGCAGAACACTGAAGCTTTCTTT.